These 8 T cell receptor beta chains came from one sample sequenced in a study of lymphopenia after photon versus proton radiotherapy. Profiled with immunoSEQ multiplex PCR; TCRdb holds only in-frame clones, not every one. The repertoire consists of 40,000 to 45,000 clones, with just over 85% occurring once and the leading ten covering 9% to 12%. This sample comprised peripheral blood, obtained from a patient treated with proton-based radiotherapy. The source is a woman in her 70s with pancreatic cancer. Some clones in this sample may be carry-over from other donors' samples.

This clone was seen once. Relative to the germline gene, one junction end is altered; a read error may explain this. The chain employs TRBV6-9 and TRBJ1-2; D is uncertain. In germline, CDR1 is MNHGY, CDR2 SVAAGI. The CDR3 is 17 residues long. Written as DNA, the CDR3 is TGTGCCCGCACTTCCGGATGGCCTCACGGCAAGACCTATCGCTACACCTTC. Protein product: CARTSGWPHGKTYRYTF.

V and J are TRBV19 and TRBJ1-2, with D perhaps TRBD1 (5 bases). CDR1 is LNHDA, CDR2 SQIVND, per germline (reference sequence). The V end was cut by 5 bases, the J end by 2 bases, with 9 bases between. This CDR3 spans 13 amino acids. CDR3: CASSLQGNYGYTF. The CDR3 nucleotides are TGTGCCAGTAGTCTCCAGGGAAACTATGGCTACACCTTC.

The chain has TRBV4-2 and TRBJ1-3; 7 bases line up with TRBD1. Trimming at V came to 5 bases and at J to 2 bases, leaving 3 bases not matched to a gene. The CDR3 runs to 14 residues. Germline-derived CDR1 and CDR2 are LGHNA and YNFKEQ. CDR3 in amino acids: CASSYDRAGNTIYF. CDR3 bases: TGTGCCAGCAGCTACGACAGGGCTGGAAACACCATATATTTT.

CDR3 nucleotide sequence: TGTGCCAGCAGCTCCTCCTACGAGCAGTACTTC. Protein: CASSSSYEQYF. The chain combines TRBV2 with TRBJ2-7; the D is unclear. Trimming removed 6 bases at V and 0 bases at J, with 3 bases between. The CDR3 runs 11 residues. CDR1 and CDR2 from the germline V gene are SNHLY and FYNNEI.

The CDR3, as DNA: TGTGCCAGCGTGGGCCTAGCGGGAAAAGAGACCCAGTACTTC. Encoded protein: CASVGLAGKETQYF. The chain uses TRBV6-1 and TRBJ2-5; the match to TRBD2 covers 9 bases. With V trimmed by 8 bases and J by 3 bases, 7 bases remained unmatched. CDR3 length: 14 residues. CDR1 MNHNS and CDR2 SASEGT come from the germline V gene.

The chain joins TRBV28 to TRBJ2-3; D is perhaps TRBD2 (7 bases). The germline V and J ends were trimmed by 6 bases and 3 bases, with 16 bases remaining between them. From germline, CDR1 is MDHEN and CDR2 SYDVKM. The CDR3 loop spans 15 amino acids. CDR3 coding DNA: TGTGCCAGCAGCACGGTACAGGGAGGGACAGATACGCAGTATTTT. This sequence encodes CASSTVQGGTDTQYF.

J is TRBJ1-2 and V is TRBV5-1; TRBD1 agrees at 8 bases. V dropped 4 bases and J dropped 4; count of bases not matched to a gene: 3. CDR1 is SGHRS, CDR2 YFSETQ, per germline. The CDR3 consists of 13 residues. The chain's CDR3 is CASSGTGTYGYTF. The CDR3, as DNA: TGCGCCAGCAGCGGGACAGGTACCTATGGCTACACCTTC.

This clone has a handful of counts. This sequence joins TRBV29-1 and TRBJ2-3; perhaps TRBD1 as D (5 bases). Germline V gene lookup returns CDR1 SQVTM and CDR2 ANQGSEA. This CDR3 comprises 15 residues. With 4 bases removed from V and 0 bases from J, the gap between germline ends came to 14 bases. As DNA, the CDR3 is TGCAGCGTTGCAATCACAGGCATTAGCACAGATACGCAGTATTTT. It specifies CSVAITGISTDTQYF.